These 27 T cell receptor beta chains share one sample of origin, sequenced in a study of T cells in Graves' hyperthyroidism and ophthalmopathy (dated by TCRdb to about 2019). Libraries were constructed by multiplex PCR. TCRdb shows the sequencer as Illumina HiSeq 2000. Amplification of TCR beta CDR3 regions was carried out from RNA transcripts. The first round of RT-PCR for the TCR CDR3 was performed with the HTBI primer set and the Qiagen OneStep RT-PCR kit. TCRdb's own reprocessing of the public reads used fastp at Q25 and MiXCR and kept productive beta chains. Each entry is one CDR3 protein sequence, shown with its most common DNA and genes. Counted in this sample were around 660,000 distinct CDR3 sequences; 40% to 55% of them appeared once. The biggest ten clones account for roughly 6.5% of the sample. The sample taken for sequencing was peripheral blood or thyroid tissue (not recorded which). The receptor set was obtained from an adult man with Graves' disease, either hyperthyroidism or ophthalmopathy (not recorded which).

The genes are TRBV29-1 and TRBJ1-3, with D tentatively TRBD1 (5 bases). With 4 bases removed from V and 4 bases from J, the gap between germline ends came to 11 bases. The germline V gene encodes CDR1 SQVTM and CDR2 ANQGSEA. The CDR3 sequence is 13 residues long. The CDR3 bases are TGCAGCGTTGGGGGGGTAGCGGGAAACACCATATATTTT. Its translation: CSVGGVAGNTIYF.

In this sample, this clonotype turned up a few times. V usage is TRBV25-1 and J usage is TRBJ2-7; 8 bases are a match to TRBD1. CDR1 and CDR2 (germline): MGHDK, SYGVNS. This CDR3 has 17 residues. The V and J ends lost 6 bases and 1 base, in that order; junction bases with no gene match: 14. CDR3 sequence: CASSVGPPGQGSYEQYF. CDR3 coding DNA: TGTGCCAGCAGCGTCGGCCCCCCCGGACAGGGTTCCTACGAGCAGTACTTC.

A remark on this clonotype: Because it lacks the conserved phenylalanine or tryptophan at the end, this CDR3 is likely a read error. The chain couples TRBV20-1 to TRBJ1-1, with a possible D match to TRBD1 (6 bases). This CDR3 comprises 14 residues. V was clipped by 3 bases and J by 0 bases, with 11 bases between them. Germline V CDR1 and CDR2: DFQATT, SNEGSKA (reference sequence). The DNA of the CDR3 is TGCAGTGCTAGCAGAGGACAGATGAACACTGAAGCTTTCCTT. It yields the protein CSASRGQMNTEAFL.

To note about this clonotype: One end of the junction fails to match germline, which may point to a read error. V and J are TRBV9 and TRBJ1-4; perhaps TRBD1 as D (6 bases). Germline CDR1 SGDLS, CDR2 YYNGEE. There are 14 residues in the CDR3. CDR3 nucleotides: TGTGCCAGCAGCGTAGCGTCAGGGGATGAAAAACTGGTTTTT. Translation gives CASSVASGDEKLVF.

This clonotype was found a few times. CDR3 sequence: CSARAAGGAAQPQHF. DNA for the CDR3: TGCAGTGCTAGAGCTGCGGGGGGGGCTGCTCAGCCCCAGCATTTT. The chain has TRBV20-1 and TRBJ1-5, with D perhaps TRBD1 (6 bases). V dropped 1 base and J dropped 6 bases, with 16 bases sitting between them. CDR3 length equals 15 residues. CDR1 is DFQATT, CDR2 SNEGSKA, per germline (reference sequence).

This clonotype was seen a handful of times. This sequence joins TRBV25-1 and TRBJ1-1; maybe TRBD1 (5 bases). The CDR3 runs to 12 residues. V lost 8 bases, J lost 6 bases, and 13 bases lay in between. Germline V gene data show CDR1 as MGHDK and CDR2 as SYGVNS. The CDR3 bases are TGTGCCAGCGTTGGCAGGGTTCCTGAAGCTTTCTTT. Its translation is CASVGRVPEAFF.

This clonotype was detected many times. The chain has TRBV25-1 and TRBJ1-4; D remains unclear. The CDR3 consists of 16 residues. From germline, CDR1 is MGHDK and CDR2 SYGVNS. The V end was cut by 2 bases, the J end by 4 bases, with 14 bases between. CDR3 residues: CASSETWPGLNEKLFF. The CDR3 nucleotides read TGTGCCAGCAGTGAAACATGGCCAGGCCTTAATGAAAAACTGTTTTTT. Full variable domain (outside the CDR3, taken from reference TRBV25-1 and TRBJ1-4): EADIYQTPRYLVIGTGKKITLECSQTMGHDKMYWYQQDPGMELHLIHYSYGVNSTEKGDLSSESTVSRIRTEHFPLTLESARPSHTSQYLCASSETWPGLNEKLFFGSGTQLSVL.

This clonotype was seen only a few times. This sequence joins TRBV12-3 or TRBV12-4 and TRBJ1-1, with D hard to call. Deletions cut 5 bases from V and 0 bases from J, with 16 bases between. This CDR3 contains 16 residues. The CDR3 region has the DNA TGTGCCAGCAGTCCGTTGGGGTCTTCGGTGAACACTGAAGCTTTCTTT. Amino acid sequence: CASSPLGSSVNTEAFF.

CDR3 amino acids: CSAQTGGAGNQPQHF. The CDR3 DNA is TGCAGTGCTCAGACAGGGGGCGCCGGCAATCAGCCCCAGCATTTT. V usage is TRBV20-1 and J usage is TRBJ1-5; 10 bases agree with TRBD1. In germline, CDR1 is DFQATT, CDR2 SNEGSKA (reference sequence). The CDR3 loop spans 15 amino acids. Trimming at V came to 5 bases and at J to 2 bases, leaving 6 bases not matched to a gene.

This clonotype was seen only a few times. A read error may produce the germline difference seen at one junction end. The rearrangement joins TRBV5-8 to TRBJ1-1, with unresolved D. The CDR3 extends over 11 amino acids. Germline V gene lookup returns CDR1 SGHTS and CDR2 YDEGEE. For the CDR3, the DNA is TGTGCCAGCAGTTTGGCGGTCCGACCCACTTTT. The encoded protein is CASSLAVRPTF.

This clonotype was recorded a few times. V usage is TRBV14 and J usage is TRBJ1-4, with a possible D match to TRBD1 (6 bases). This CDR3 has 15 residues. Trimming removed 5 bases from V and 3 bases from J, with 13 bases in between. Germline loops: CDR1 SGHDN, CDR2 FVKESK. CDR3 coding DNA: TGTGCCAGCAGCTTCCGACAGGCCGCTAATGAAAAACTGTTTTTT. Translated, it gives CASSFRQAANEKLFF.

On this clonotype: An end of the junction differs from the germline gene, which may be a read error. The chain has TRBV7-9 and TRBJ2-5; TRBD2 might be the D (6 bases). The CDR3 extends over 13 amino acids. Germline CDR1 reads SEHNR; CDR2 reads FQNEAQ (reference sequence). CDR3 sequence reads: CASSQTRRETQYF. The CDR3 bases are TGCGCCAGCAGCCAGACTAGACGGGAGACCCAGTACTTC. Combining the CDR3 with reference TRBV7-9 and TRBJ2-5 gives the whole variable domain DTGVSQNPRHKITKRGQNVTFRCDPISEHNRLYWYRQTLGQGPEFLTYFQNEAQLEKSRLLSDRFSAERPKGSFSTLEIQRTEQGDSAMYLCASSQTRRETQYFGPGTRLLVL.

This chain connects TRBV5-1 to TRBJ1-4, with a possible D match to TRBD1 (5 bases). The CDR3 is 13 residues long. V was pared by 7 bases and J by 8 bases, with 15 bases between. Germline V gene sequence: CDR1 SGHRS, CDR2 YFSETQ. The chain's CDR3 is CASRQRMGEKLFF. DNA of the CDR3: TGCGCCAGCCGACAGCGGATGGGCGAAAAACTGTTTTTT.

A note on this clonotype: The CDR3 carries no conserved terminal phenylalanine or tryptophan, so it likely arises from a read error. The limits of the CDR3 on the DNA are not certain, so only TCRdb's listed CDR3 is given. J is TRBJ1-5 and V is TRBV7-8. A total of 9 residues make up the CDR3, ends included. Germline CDR1 SGHVS, CDR2 FQNEAQ. This CDR3 reads CASSLGQRY.

This clonotype appeared many times. V is TRBV5-8 and J is TRBJ2-7, with TRBD1 identical over 9 bases. There are 15 residues in the CDR3. Germline CDR1 and CDR2: SGHTS and YDEGEE. V gave up 5 bases and J gave up 6 bases; unmatched junction bases: 12. The chain's CDR3 is CASSRDGQGLGEQYF. The CDR3 bases are TGTGCCAGCAGTCGGGACGGACAGGGGTTGGGCGAGCAGTACTTC.

This chain joins TRBV25-1 and TRBJ1-1, with D possibly being TRBD1 (5 bases). CDR1 is MGHDK and CDR2 is SYGVNS in the germline V gene. The CDR3 consists of 15 residues. V gave up 6 bases and J gave up 0 bases, with 14 bases separating them. For the CDR3, the DNA is TGTGCCAGCAGAGATTCCTGGGACCTGAACACTGAAGCTTTCTTT. It specifies CASRDSWDLNTEAFF.

This clonotype was found many times. This chain joins TRBV15 and TRBJ1-1, with 8 bases fitting TRBD1. This CDR3 is built from 15 residues. The V and J ends lost 0 bases and 5 bases, in that order; junction bases with no gene match: 5. Germline loops: CDR1 LNHNV, CDR2 YYDKDF (reference sequence). The CDR3 loop reads CATSREQGAGTEAFF. For the CDR3, the DNA is TGTGCCACCAGCAGAGAGCAGGGGGCCGGAACTGAAGCTTTCTTT.

This clonotype has ten or more counts. V usage is TRBV25-1 and J usage is TRBJ1-6; D remains unclear. Trimming shortened V by 0 bases and J by 5 bases, and 8 bases separated the two germline ends. CDR1 is MGHDK, CDR2 SYGVNS, per germline. This CDR3 spans 15 amino acids. CDR3 protein: CASSEYRENNSPLHF. The DNA of the CDR3 is TGTGCCAGCAGTGAATACCGCGAGAATAATTCACCCCTCCACTTT.

The CDR3 nucleotides are TGTGCCACCAGCAAATGGGACAGGGCAGCTGGAAACACCATATATTTT. Encoded protein: CATSKWDRAAGNTIYF. The chain links TRBV15 to TRBJ1-3, with 9 bases lining up with TRBD1. CDR1 and CDR2 (germline): LNHNV, YYDKDF (reference sequence). CDR3 size: 16 residues. J gave up 2 bases and V 4 bases, and 6 bases lay outside the gene matches. Looking up the rest from reference TRBV15 and TRBJ1-3 gives the full variable domain: DAMVIQNPRYQVTQFGKPVTLSCSQTLNHNVMYWYQQKSSQAPKLLFHYYDKDFNNEADTPDNFQSRRPNTSFCFLDIRSPGLGDTAMYLCATSKWDRAAGNTIYFGEGSWLTVV.

The rearrangement joins TRBV2 to TRBJ1-1; unclear D gene. CDR1 is SNHLY, CDR2 FYNNEI, per germline. Trimming cost V 6 bases and J 3 bases, with 11 bases left between them. The CDR3 contains 13 residues. The CDR3 DNA is TGTGCCAGCAGCCAGACGAGATACACTGAAGCTTTCTTT. Translating gives CASSQTRYTEAFF.

This clonotype was seen only a few times. This rearrangement joins TRBV4-1 to TRBJ1-3; D remains unclear. The V gene lost 0 bases and the J gene lost 4 bases, with 10 bases spanning the gap. Germline CDR1 reads MGHRA; CDR2 reads YSYEKL. The CDR3 runs to 15 residues. The CDR3 DNA reads TGCGCCAGCAGCCAAGAAGTAGGAACCGGAAACACCATATATTTT. It translates to CASSQEVGTGNTIYF.

This clonotype has only one observation. The chain employs TRBV15 and TRBJ1-2; D not resolved. The length of the CDR3 is 14 residues. Looked up from germline, CDR1 is LNHNV and CDR2 is YYDKDF (reference sequence). V was pared by 1 base and J by 3 bases, with 9 bases between. The CDR3 DNA follows: TGTGCCACCAGCAGAGTAGCAAGGGACTATGGCTACACCTTC. Its protein is CATSRVARDYGYTF.

As to this clonotype: Sequence at one end of the junction differs from germline and may be a read error. The chain recombines TRBV5-5 with TRBJ1-1; D is unclear. The germline V gene encodes CDR1 SGHKS and CDR2 YYEKEE (reference sequence). The length of the CDR3 is 13 residues. DNA of the CDR3: TGTGCCAGCAGCTTAGAGGCGAACACTGAAGCTATCTTT. It encodes CASSLEANTEAIF.

Only a few counts were recorded for this clonotype. The chain links TRBV10-3 to TRBJ2-2, with 8 bases aligning to TRBD1. The CDR3 loop spans 18 amino acids. Trimming took 3 bases from V and 0 from J; bases not matched to a gene: 9. The germline V gene encodes CDR1 ENHRY and CDR2 SYGVKD. The CDR3 sequence: CAISDRTGLSANTGELFF. The DNA of the CDR3 is TGTGCCATCAGTGACAGGACAGGGTTGAGCGCGAACACCGGGGAGCTGTTTTTT.

This rearrangement joins TRBV29-1 to TRBJ1-4, with 12 positions matching TRBD1. Germline V gene lookup returns CDR1 SQVTM and CDR2 ANQGSEA. The CDR3 has 14 residues. Germline trimming cut 3 bases from V and 7 bases from J; bases unmatched to any gene: 3. CDR3 protein: CSVEGTGGGEKLFF. Written as DNA, the CDR3 is TGCAGCGTTGAGGGGACAGGGGGCGGTGAAAAACTGTTTTTT.

This clonotype was detected a few times. This chain joins TRBV6-5 and TRBJ2-7; a possible D gene is TRBD1 (5 bases). Trimming pared 4 bases from V and 5 bases from J, leaving 18 bases between. This CDR3 contains 15 residues. Germline V gives CDR1 MNHEY, CDR2 SVGAGI. The CDR3 reads CASSSKDNYRHEQYF. The DNA of the CDR3 is TGTGCCAGCAGTTCCAAGGACAACTATCGCCACGAGCAGTACTTC.

This clonotype was detected a few times. This chain uses TRBV6-1 with TRBJ1-2; D unclear. V lost 6 bases to trimming and J lost 5 bases, with 16 bases between them. This CDR3 has 14 amino acids. The germline gives CDR1 MNHNS, CDR2 SASEGT. The CDR3 DNA reads TGTGCCAGCAGGCCTATGGACGGCTTATATGGCTACACCTTC. This codes for CASRPMDGLYGYTF.